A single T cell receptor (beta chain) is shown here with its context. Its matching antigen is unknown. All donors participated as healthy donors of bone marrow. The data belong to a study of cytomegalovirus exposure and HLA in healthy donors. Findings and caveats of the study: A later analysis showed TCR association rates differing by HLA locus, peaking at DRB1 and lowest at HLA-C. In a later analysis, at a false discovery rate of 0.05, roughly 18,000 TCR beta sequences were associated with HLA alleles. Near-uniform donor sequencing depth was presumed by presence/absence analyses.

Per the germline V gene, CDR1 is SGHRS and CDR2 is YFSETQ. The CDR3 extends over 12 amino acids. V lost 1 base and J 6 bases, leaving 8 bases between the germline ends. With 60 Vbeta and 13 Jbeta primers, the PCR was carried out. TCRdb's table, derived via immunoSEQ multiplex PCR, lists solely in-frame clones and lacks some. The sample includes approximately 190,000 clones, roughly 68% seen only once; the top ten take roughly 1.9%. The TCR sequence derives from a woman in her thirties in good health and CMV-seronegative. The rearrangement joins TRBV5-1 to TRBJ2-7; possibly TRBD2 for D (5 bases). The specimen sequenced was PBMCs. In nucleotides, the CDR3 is TGCGCCAGCAGCTTGAGCGGACCCGAGCAGTACTTC. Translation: CASSLSGPEQYF. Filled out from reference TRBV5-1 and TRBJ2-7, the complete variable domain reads KAGVTQTPRYLIKTRGQQVTLSCSPISGHRSVSWYQQTPGQGLQFLFEYFSETQRNKGNFPGRFSGRQFSNSRSEMNVSTLELGDSALYLCASSLSGPEQYFGPGTRLTVT.